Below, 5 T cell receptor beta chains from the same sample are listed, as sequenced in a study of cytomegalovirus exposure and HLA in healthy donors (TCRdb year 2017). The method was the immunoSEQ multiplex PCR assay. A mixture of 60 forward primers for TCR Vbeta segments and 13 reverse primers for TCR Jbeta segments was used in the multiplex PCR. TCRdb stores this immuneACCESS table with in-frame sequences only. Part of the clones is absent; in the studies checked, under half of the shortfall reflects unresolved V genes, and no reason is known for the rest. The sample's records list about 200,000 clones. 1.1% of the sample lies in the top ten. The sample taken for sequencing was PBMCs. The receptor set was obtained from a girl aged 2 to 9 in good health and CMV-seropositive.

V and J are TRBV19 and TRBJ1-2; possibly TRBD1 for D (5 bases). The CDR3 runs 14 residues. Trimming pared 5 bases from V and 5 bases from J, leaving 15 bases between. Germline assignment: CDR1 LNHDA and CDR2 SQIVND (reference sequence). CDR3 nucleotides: TGTGCCAGTAGTCTACTCTTACAGGAGTATGGCTACACCTTC. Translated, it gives CASSLLLQEYGYTF.

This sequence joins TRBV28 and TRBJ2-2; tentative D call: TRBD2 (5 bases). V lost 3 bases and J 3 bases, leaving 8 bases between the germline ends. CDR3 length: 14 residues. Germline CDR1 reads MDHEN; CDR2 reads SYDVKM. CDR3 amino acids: CASSLWGDTGELFF. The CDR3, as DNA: TGTGCCAGCAGTTTGTGGGGAGACACCGGGGAGCTGTTTTTT. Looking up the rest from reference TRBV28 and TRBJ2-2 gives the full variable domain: DVKVTQSSRYLVKRTGEKVFLECVQDMDHENMFWYRQDPGLGLRLIYFSYDVKMKEKGDIPEGYSVSREKKERFSLILESASTNQTSMYLCASSLWGDTGELFFGEGSRLTVL.

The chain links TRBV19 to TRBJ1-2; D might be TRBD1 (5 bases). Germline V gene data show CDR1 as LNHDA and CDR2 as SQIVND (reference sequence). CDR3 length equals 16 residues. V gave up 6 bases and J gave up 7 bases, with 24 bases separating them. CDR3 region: CASSRAGDGPAAGYTF. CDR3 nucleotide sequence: TGTGCCAGTAGCCGGGCGGGGGACGGGCCGGCGGCTGGCTACACCTTC. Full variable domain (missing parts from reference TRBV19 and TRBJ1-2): DGGITQSPKYLFRKEGQNVTLSCEQNLNHDAMYWYRQDPGQGLRLIYYSQIVNDFQKGDIAEGYSVSREKKESFPLTVTSAQKNPTAFYLCASSRAGDGPAAGYTFGSGTRLTVV.

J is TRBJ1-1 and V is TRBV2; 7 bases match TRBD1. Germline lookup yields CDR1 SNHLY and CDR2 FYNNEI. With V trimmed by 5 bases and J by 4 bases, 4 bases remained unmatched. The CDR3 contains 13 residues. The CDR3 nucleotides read TGTGCCAGCAGTCGACAGGGTCTCACTGAAGCTTTCTTT. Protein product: CASSRQGLTEAFF.

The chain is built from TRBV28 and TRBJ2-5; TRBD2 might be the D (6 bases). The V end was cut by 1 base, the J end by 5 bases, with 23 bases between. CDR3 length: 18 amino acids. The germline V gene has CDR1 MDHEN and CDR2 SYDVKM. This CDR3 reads CASSLYLGETHREETQYF. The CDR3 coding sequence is TGTGCCAGCAGTTTATACCTAGGCGAGACTCACCGGGAGGAGACCCAGTACTTC.